These 17 T cell receptor beta chains came from one sample sequenced in a study of CD8+ T cells in alopecia areata. Documented treatment: oral pan-JAK inhibitor, 5-10 mg twice daily. Sequencing templates came from extracted RNA that was reverse transcribed into cDNA. Assay used: immunoSEQ multiplex PCR; TCRdb lists only in-frame clones, some missing. The sample yields over 85,000 clones, about two thirds seen once. Sequences were derived from CD8+ T cells sorted from blood, sampled between weeks 44 and 45, from a patient treated with tofacitinib. All receptors derive from a human donor with alopecia areata.

The chain has TRBV30 and TRBJ1-2, with D unclear. Germline CDR1 and CDR2: GTSNPN and SVGIG (reference sequence). The germline V and J ends were trimmed by 0 bases and 6 bases, with 8 bases remaining between them. The CDR3 length is 12 residues. In nucleotides, the CDR3 is TGTGCCTGGAGTGTTGGCCACGATGGCTACACCTTC. This sequence encodes CAWSVGHDGYTF.

The chain is built from TRBV30 and TRBJ1-3; no definite D call. Germline lookup yields CDR1 GTSNPN and CDR2 SVGIG (reference sequence). This CDR3 contains 14 residues. CDR3 amino acids: CACEDRLSGNTIYF. The CDR3 DNA follows: TGTGCATGTGAGGACCGGCTCTCTGGAAACACCATATATTTT.

This clone was counted only a few times. The chain links TRBV11-2 to TRBJ2-3, with D maybe TRBD1 (6 bases). CDR3 length equals 15 residues. CDR1 is SGHAT, CDR2 FQNNGV, per germline. V lost 0 bases to trimming and J lost 3 bases, with 10 bases between them. CDR3 in amino acids: CASSLEVRGTDTQYF. DNA of the CDR3: TGTGCCAGCAGCTTAGAGGTCAGGGGAACAGATACGCAGTATTTT.

This rearrangement joins TRBV2 to TRBJ1-2, with 7 bases lining up with TRBD1. Unmatched junction bases numbered 3, after V lost 8 bases and J lost 3 bases. Germline values: CDR1 SNHLY, CDR2 FYNNEI. The CDR3 sequence is 12 residues long. The CDR3 sequence: CASRTGDYGYTF. The CDR3 DNA reads TGTGCCAGCCGAACAGGGGACTATGGCTACACCTTC.

This rearrangement joins TRBV4-3 to TRBJ2-6, with 8 positions matching TRBD2. Germline CDR1 and CDR2: LGHNA and YSLEER. The CDR3 contains 20 residues. Trimming at V came to 0 bases and at J to 0 bases, leaving 10 bases not matched to a gene. DNA of the CDR3: TGCGCCAGCAGCCAAGAGAGGGGCGGGGGGCCCGGCTCTGGGGCCAACGTCCTGACTTTC. Its protein product is CASSQERGGGPGSGANVLTF.

Only one count was recorded for this clone. J is TRBJ1-1 and V is TRBV4-3, with no clear D. The CDR3 runs 13 residues. Trimming left V 1 base short and J 0 bases short, with 3 bases between. Germline CDR1 LGHNA, CDR2 YSLEER. As DNA, the CDR3 is TGCGCCAGCAGCCAAGGGGTGAACACTGAAGCTTTCTTT. This encodes CASSQGVNTEAFF.

Only one count was recorded for this clone. The CDR3 DNA reads TGCGCCAGCAGTAATAGCGGGGCCGGGGAGCTGTTTTTT. It translates to CASSNSGAGELFF. This chain joins TRBV4-3 and TRBJ2-2; TRBD2 aligns across 8 bases. Germline loops: CDR1 LGHNA, CDR2 YSLEER. This CDR3 comprises 13 residues. V lost 6 bases and J lost 6; bases outside the gene matches: 3.

This chain joins TRBV30 and TRBJ1-1, with D possibly matching TRBD1 (5 bases). This CDR3 is 12 amino acids long. Trimming left V 2 bases short and J 4 bases short, with 8 bases between. Germline CDR1 reads GTSNPN; CDR2 reads SVGIG (reference sequence). The CDR3 DNA reads as TGTGCCTGGAGTACCGGGGGCACTGAAGCTTTCTTT. Protein: CAWSTGGTEAFF.

The rearrangement uses TRBV7-3 and TRBJ2-1; D gene unclear. From germline, CDR1 is SGHTA and CDR2 FQGTGA. CDR3 length equals 13 residues. The V end lost 2 bases, the J end lost 5 bases, and 7 bases lay between the germline ends. CDR3 in DNA: TGTGCCAGCAGCTTATTGGGCCACAATGAGCAGTTCTTC. It specifies CASSLLGHNEQFF. The whole variable domain, remainder taken from reference TRBV7-3 and TRBJ2-1, is GAGVSQTPSNKVTEKGKYVELRCDPISGHTALYWYRQSLGQGPEFLIYFQGTGAADDSGLPNDRFFAVRPEGSVSTLKIQRTERGDSAVYLCASSLLGHNEQFFGPGTRLTVL.

Note on this clone: A junction boundary mismatches the germline segment, possibly from a read error. This chain connects TRBV29-1 to TRBJ2-7; D not resolved. CDR3 length: 11 amino acids. The germline V gene encodes CDR1 SQVTM and CDR2 ANQGSEA. The CDR3: CSVEEVYEQYF. For the CDR3, the DNA is TGCAGCGTGGAAGAGGTCTACGAGCAGTACTTC.

Note on this clone: Different DNA sequences within this sample yield the same CDR3. This chain joins TRBV5-6 and TRBJ2-2; D is ambiguous. The CDR3 extends over 12 amino acids. The V gene's germline CDR1 is SGHDT and CDR2 YYEEEE. Trimming shortened V by 0 bases and J by 6 bases, and 3 bases separated the two germline ends. This chain's CDR3 is CASSLGSGELFF. For the CDR3, the DNA is TGTGCCAGCAGCTTGGGGTCCGGGGAGCTGTTTTTT.

This clone was recorded once. The chain employs TRBV6-1 and TRBJ1-2, with TRBD1 as a possible D gene (5 bases). V was trimmed by 9 bases and J by 8 bases, leaving 16 bases between them. Looked up from germline, CDR1 is MNHNS and CDR2 is SASEGT. The CDR3 loop spans 12 amino acids. The CDR3 DNA reads TGTGCCAGTAGAGGGGCCTGGTCGGGCTACACCTTC. Protein product: CASRGAWSGYTF.

This chain connects TRBV4-3 to TRBJ2-1; TRBD2 matches 8 bases. Germline loops: CDR1 LGHNA, CDR2 YSLEER. After removal of 5 bases from V and 7 bases from J, the junction contained 4 bases not matched to a gene. This CDR3 has 13 amino acids. CDR3 sequence reads: CASSGGGTNEQFF. The CDR3 DNA reads TGCGCCAGCAGCGGCGGGGGGACGAATGAGCAGTTCTTC.

The chain links TRBV9 to TRBJ1-2, with 7 bases fitting TRBD1. Germline V gene lookup returns CDR1 SGDLS and CDR2 YYNGEE. Trimming cost V 1 base and J 5 bases; bases outside gene matches: 5. The CDR3 has 14 residues. CDR3 loop: CASSVRGGLYGYTF. In DNA, the CDR3 is TGTGCCAGCAGCGTAAGAGGGGGCTTATATGGCTACACCTTC. Drawing the rest from reference TRBV9 and TRBJ1-2, the complete variable domain is DSGVTQTPKHLITATGQRVTLRCSPRSGDLSVYWYQQSLDQGLQFLIQYYNGEERAKGNILERFSAQQFPDLHSELNLSSLELGDSALYFCASSVRGGLYGYTFGSGTRLTVV.

This chain connects TRBV4-3 to TRBJ2-1; D gene uncertain. V lost 6 bases and J 5 bases, leaving 17 bases between the germline ends. This CDR3 comprises 15 residues. Germline CDR1 reads LGHNA; CDR2 reads YSLEER. In nucleotides, the CDR3 is TGCGCCAGCAGTCGTATCCTCAAACTGGACAATGAGCAGTTCTTC. This sequence encodes CASSRILKLDNEQFF.

The J gene is TRBJ1-2, the V gene TRBV2; the match to TRBD1 covers 9 bases. Per germline, CDR1 SNHLY and CDR2 FYNNEI. This CDR3 contains 15 residues. V dropped 3 bases and J dropped 8; count of bases not matched to a gene: 10. In DNA, the CDR3 is TGTGCCAGCAGTGATACCGGGACAGGGCTTGGCGGCTACACCTTC. Protein sequence: CASSDTGTGLGGYTF.

V and J are TRBV15 and TRBJ1-2; tentatively, D is TRBD1 (5 bases). This CDR3 spans 17 amino acids. V was pared by 0 bases and J by 8 bases, with 22 bases between. The germline V gene encodes CDR1 LNHNV and CDR2 YYDKDF (reference sequence). CDR3: CATSRDREGRSEGGYTF. In nucleotides, the CDR3 is TGTGCCACCAGCAGAGATCGGGAGGGCCGATCCGAGGGGGGCTACACCTTC.